Here is one TCR beta chain with its context. The protocol was immunoSEQ multiplex PCR, while the TCRdb copy is restricted to in-frame clones and leaves out a portion. The sample lists around 310,000 clones, roughly 90% occurring once. Seattle cases were enrolled at active infection and followed longitudinally. These data are taken from a study of blood T cell repertoires in COVID-19. Overall study: PBMCs, B-cell-depleted T cells, or T cells were the source of the cDNA or gDNA that made up the material.

This receptor was obtained from a woman in her thirties or forties with COVID-19, enrolled during active disease. Sequenced input: peripheral blood.

CDR3 sequence: CASSSNQLAGGFYNEQFF. The CDR3, as DNA: TGTGCCAGCAGTTCAAACCAACTAGCGGGAGGTTTCTACAATGAGCAGTTCTTC. J is TRBJ2-1 and V is TRBV27, with TRBD2 matching over 12 bases. The germline CDR1 and CDR2 sequences are MNHEY and SMNVEV (reference sequence). V lost 4 bases to trimming and J lost 3 bases; unmatched junction nucleotides: 10. The CDR3 sequence is 18 residues long.